The 7 T cell receptor beta chains presented below share a single source sample, sequenced in a study of OX40 agonist ivuxolimab in advanced cancers. The protocol was immunoSEQ multiplex PCR, while the TCRdb copy is restricted to in-frame clones and leaves out a portion. The table includes 95,000 to 150,000 clones, 85% to 95% detected once. The source material was CD4+ or CD8+ T cells sorted from blood, sampled in a trial of the OX40 agonist ivuxolimab. These receptors were collected from an adult with an advanced solid tumor such as melanoma, head and neck, liver or kidney cancer.

The chain links TRBV2 to TRBJ1-5; 10 bases are a match to TRBD1. V gave up 6 bases and J gave up 6 bases; unmatched junction bases: 8. Germline CDR1 is SNHLY and CDR2 is FYNNEI. CDR3 length: 15 amino acids. In nucleotides, the CDR3 is TGTGCCAGCAGAGCCGGGACAGGGGTGAGTCAGCCCCAGCATTTT. This encodes CASRAGTGVSQPQHF.

The rearrangement joins TRBV28 to TRBJ2-1, with TRBD2 identical over 10 bases. This CDR3 region has 15 residues. Germline V gene sequence: CDR1 MDHEN, CDR2 SYDVKM. The trim removed 6 bases at V and 0 bases at J, leaving 2 bases unmatched. The CDR3 here is CASSPSGSSYNEQFF. Here the CDR3 DNA reads TGTGCCAGCAGCCCTAGCGGGAGCTCCTACAATGAGCAGTTCTTC.

A single count supports this clone. The V gene is TRBV28, the J gene TRBJ1-5; D may be TRBD1 (6 bases). V was pared by 5 bases and J by 3 bases, with 17 bases between. From germline, CDR1 is MDHEN and CDR2 SYDVKM. The CDR3 totals 16 residues. CDR3 nucleotide sequence: TGTGCCAGCAGTCCCAACAGGGAGGTACTCAATCAGCCCCAGCATTTT. Protein sequence: CASSPNREVLNQPQHF.

The rearrangement uses TRBV25-1 and TRBJ1-5; the D is unclear. V lost 4 bases, J lost 9 bases, and 13 bases lay in between. The CDR3 has 13 residues. Per the germline V gene, CDR1 is MGHDK and CDR2 is SYGVNS. In nucleotides, the CDR3 is TGTGCCAGCAGTGCCCACCTCGAAGGGCCCCAGCATTTT. As protein: CASSAHLEGPQHF.

The chain joins TRBV7-2 to TRBJ2-7; D tentatively fits TRBD1 or TRBD2 (5 bases each). From germline, CDR1 is SGHTA and CDR2 FQGNSA. CDR3 length: 14 amino acids. V lost 3 bases to trimming and J lost 7 bases, with 16 bases between them. The CDR3 loop is CASSFRVEAREQYF. The DNA of the CDR3 is TGTGCCAGCAGCTTCAGGGTGGAGGCGAGGGAGCAGTACTTC.

The rearrangement uses TRBV7-2 and TRBJ2-4, with 11 positions matching TRBD1. The trim removed 5 bases at V and 6 bases at J, leaving 6 bases unmatched. Per germline, CDR1 SGHTA and CDR2 FQGNSA. The CDR3 runs to 15 residues. The CDR3 loop is CASSLGQGALNIQYF. In DNA form, the CDR3 reads TGTGCCAGCAGCCTCGGACAGGGGGCTTTAAACATTCAGTACTTC.

The chain couples TRBV29-1 to TRBJ1-1; 7 nucleotides agree with TRBD1. After removal of 0 bases from V and 5 bases from J, the junction contained 3 bases not matched to a gene. From germline, CDR1 is SQVTM and CDR2 ANQGSEA. CDR3 length: 13 amino acids. CDR3: CSVEESGGTEAFF. The DNA of the CDR3 is TGCAGCGTTGAAGAATCAGGGGGGACTGAAGCTTTCTTT.